This entry lists 31 T cell receptor beta chains sequenced from one sample in a study of CD8+ T cells in alopecia areata. Following RNA extraction, reverse transcription yielded cDNA that acted as the sequencing template. The protocol was immunoSEQ multiplex PCR, while the TCRdb copy is restricted to in-frame clones and leaves out a portion. The sample shows some 150,000 clones, 50% to 75% of them seen only once. The treatment denotes: oral pan-JAK inhibitor, 5-10 mg twice daily. Here the sequenced sample was CD4+ T cells sorted from blood, taken at approximately week 56, from a patient treated with tofacitinib. The source is a human donor with alopecia areata.

The rearrangement links TRBV30 to TRBJ2-2; TRBD2 might be the D (5 bases). The CDR3 is 14 amino acids. V dropped 1 base and J dropped 2 bases, with 8 bases sitting between them. Germline V gives CDR1 GTSNPN, CDR2 SVGIG (reference sequence). The CDR3 is CAWSDRLNTGELFF. CDR3 nucleotide sequence: TGTGCCTGGAGTGACCGACTAAACACCGGGGAGCTGTTTTTT.

This sequence joins TRBV29-1 and TRBJ2-5; the D is unclear. The germline gives CDR1 SQVTM, CDR2 ANQGSEA. V lost 4 bases and J lost 2, with 8 bases in between. The CDR3 runs 12 residues. In DNA form, the CDR3 reads TGCAGCGTTGGGACCAATCAAGAGACCCAGTACTTC. Encoded protein: CSVGTNQETQYF.

The rearrangement links TRBV29-1 to TRBJ1-2, with no clear D. Looked up from germline, CDR1 is SQVTM and CDR2 is ANQGSEA. Deletions cut 2 bases from V and 0 bases from J, with 13 bases between. The CDR3 covers 15 residues. In DNA form, the CDR3 reads TGCAGCGTTGAACTTCGCTTGAGGCCTAACTATGGCTACACCTTC. It is translated as CSVELRLRPNYGYTF.

The sample holds a few counts of this clone. The V call is TRBV11-2, the J call TRBJ1-6, with D possibly being TRBD1 (6 bases). Germline CDR1 reads SGHAT; CDR2 reads FQNNGV. The CDR3 covers 15 residues. Trimming removed 3 bases at V and 7 bases at J, with 13 bases between. CDR3 nucleotides: TGTGCCAGCAGCTTCTCTCGGACAGAAAATTCACCCCTCCACTTT. Its protein product is CASSFSRTENSPLHF.

This clone was counted a single time. This sequence joins TRBV30 and TRBJ2-7, with 9 bases matching TRBD1. Germline loops: CDR1 GTSNPN, CDR2 SVGIG (reference sequence). After removal of 3 bases from V and 2 bases from J, the junction contained 5 bases not matched to a gene. The CDR3 consists of 14 residues. The CDR3 loop is CAWRTRDRAYEQYF. The DNA of the CDR3 is TGTGCCTGGAGGACCCGGGACAGGGCCTACGAGCAGTACTTC.

The sample holds a few counts of this clone. This chain connects TRBV29-1 to TRBJ2-5; D is possibly TRBD1 (5 bases). The CDR3 contains 13 residues. CDR1 and CDR2 (germline): SQVTM, ANQGSEA. Trimming cost V 3 bases and J 4 bases, with 12 bases left between them. As DNA, the CDR3 is TGCAGCGTTGACCTAGGGCAGGGAGAGACCCAGTACTTC. This codes for CSVDLGQGETQYF. Full variable domain (rest looked up from reference TRBV29-1 and TRBJ2-5): SAVISQKPSRDICQRGTSLTIQCQVDSQVTMMFWYRQQPGQSLTLIATANQGSEATYESGFVIDKFPISRPNLTFSTLTVSNMSPEDSSIYLCSVDLGQGETQYFGPGTRLLVL.

This clone was observed a few times. This chain joins TRBV30 and TRBJ2-7; TRBD1 is a possible D gene (5 bases). Germline lookup yields CDR1 GTSNPN and CDR2 SVGIG (reference sequence). The CDR3 loop spans 14 amino acids. Trimming stripped 1 base from V and 5 bases from J, with 15 bases between. Here the CDR3 DNA reads TGTGCCTGGAGTGAGGACACGGGCTACCACGAGCAGTACTTC. It yields the protein CAWSEDTGYHEQYF.

CDR3: CASSLKKPNTGELFF. CDR3 nucleotide sequence: TGTGCCAGCAGCTTGAAGAAACCGAACACCGGGGAGCTGTTTTTT. The rearrangement joins TRBV5-4 to TRBJ2-2; no clear D gene. The germline V gene encodes CDR1 SGHNT and CDR2 YYREEE (reference sequence). This CDR3 is built from 15 residues. V dropped 1 base and J dropped 0 bases, with 7 bases sitting between them.

Regarding this clone: The CDR3 does not close with the conserved phenylalanine or tryptophan, likely indicating a read error. This sequence joins TRBV5-1 and TRBJ1-1; D uncertain. CDR1 and CDR2 (germline): SGHRS, YFSETQ. This CDR3 region has 14 residues. V lost 3 bases and J lost 0, with 9 bases in between. As DNA, the CDR3 is TGCGCCAGCAGCTCAACTACTATGAACACTGAAGCTTTCCTT. Translation: CASSSTTMNTEAFL.

The chain has TRBV5-6 and TRBJ2-3; weak D call: TRBD2 (5 bases). The V end lost 5 bases, the J end lost 0 bases, and 16 bases lay between the germline ends. The CDR3 extends over 16 amino acids. Germline loops: CDR1 SGHDT, CDR2 YYEEEE. CDR3 nucleotide sequence: TGTGCCAGCAGACGTACTAGACAAGCTAGCACAGATACGCAGTATTTT. Amino acid sequence: CASRRTRQASTDTQYF.

This clone was recorded a few times. The J gene is TRBJ2-6, the V gene TRBV29-1; perhaps TRBD1 as D (6 bases). CDR1 is SQVTM and CDR2 is ANQGSEA in the germline V gene. The CDR3 has 15 amino acids. Trimming cost V 6 bases and J 0 bases, with 12 bases left between them. The CDR3 DNA reads TGCAGCGTACAGGGTCCGGGCTCTGGGGCCAACGTCCTGACTTTC. This sequence encodes CSVQGPGSGANVLTF.

V gene TRBV30 combines with J gene TRBJ2-1; 11 bases fit TRBD2. The CDR3 is made up of 16 amino acids. The V segment lost 1 base and the J segment 2 bases; nucleotides outside the gene matches: 4. Germline loops: CDR1 GTSNPN, CDR2 SVGIG (reference sequence). CDR3 coding DNA: TGTGCCTGGAGTGGAATTAGCGGGGGGGCCTACAATGAGCAGTTCTTC. This codes for CAWSGISGGAYNEQFF.

This chain connects TRBV29-1 to TRBJ1-2; possibly TRBD1 for D (5 bases). Germline CDR1 is SQVTM and CDR2 is ANQGSEA. The CDR3 runs 10 residues. Trimming removed 7 bases from V and 7 bases from J, with 10 bases in between. In DNA, the CDR3 is TGCAGCGACGGGGCCCTTGGCTACACCTTC. This sequence encodes CSDGALGYTF.

The gene calls are TRBV2 and TRBJ2-7, with 8 positions matching TRBD1. With 4 bases clipped from V and 4 bases from J, the junction kept 6 bases outside the gene matches. This CDR3 contains 14 residues. CDR1 SNHLY and CDR2 FYNNEI come from the germline V gene. CDR3: CASSVGQGSYEQYF. The CDR3 nucleotides are TGTGCCAGCAGTGTCGGACAGGGAAGTTACGAGCAGTACTTC.

This chain links TRBV5-1 with TRBJ2-7; TRBD1 might be the D (6 bases). CDR3 length: 16 amino acids. Germline values: CDR1 SGHRS, CDR2 YFSETQ. The germline V and J ends were trimmed by 0 bases and 2 bases, with 15 bases remaining between them. As DNA, the CDR3 is TGCGCCAGCAGCTTGGAGGGTTCCCCAGGGGCCTACGAGCAGTACTTC. Residues: CASSLEGSPGAYEQYF.

The chain employs TRBV4-1 and TRBJ1-1; D is unresolved. Per germline, CDR1 MGHRA and CDR2 YSYEKL. The V gene lost 1 base and the J gene lost 3 bases, with 12 bases spanning the gap. This CDR3 is 15 amino acids long. The CDR3 region has the DNA TGCGCCAGCAGCCAAGGGATCGGCAGAGACACTGAAGCTTTCTTT. Amino acids: CASSQGIGRDTEAFF.

The chain carries TRBV30 and TRBJ2-5, with 8 bases fitting TRBD1. V lost 2 bases and J lost 4; bases outside the gene matches: 3. In germline, CDR1 is GTSNPN, CDR2 SVGIG (reference sequence). CDR3 length equals 13 residues. The CDR3 spells CAWSTGGRETQYF. The DNA for the CDR3 is TGTGCCTGGAGTACAGGGGGTAGAGAGACCCAGTACTTC.

The rearrangement uses TRBV29-1 and TRBJ1-1; 7 bases are shared with TRBD1. CDR1 and CDR2 (germline): SQVTM, ANQGSEA. The CDR3 contains 12 residues. V shed 6 bases, J shed 4 bases, and the junction held 5 bases outside the gene matches. The CDR3 reads CSVSGQFTEAFF. As DNA, the CDR3 is TGCAGCGTGTCGGGACAGTTCACTGAAGCTTTCTTT.

V is TRBV14 and J is TRBJ1-2; no clear D. Deletions cut 3 bases from V and 5 bases from J, with 10 bases between. CDR1 is SGHDN, CDR2 FVKESK, per germline. This CDR3 comprises 13 residues. The DNA of the CDR3 is TGTGCCAGCAGCCAGGGTTGGGGATATGGCTACACCTTC. Translating gives CASSQGWGYGYTF.

Comments on this clone: Other nucleotide sequences in the sample specify the same CDR3. V usage is TRBV9 and J usage is TRBJ2-5; the D is unclear. Germline CDR1 is SGDLS and CDR2 is YYNGEE. The CDR3 is 13 residues long. The germline V and J ends were trimmed by 0 bases and 5 bases, with 8 bases remaining between them. The CDR3 bases are TGTGCCAGCAGCGTAGGGGGTGGGGAGACCCAGTACTTC. The encoded protein is CASSVGGGETQYF.

The J gene is TRBJ1-1, the V gene TRBV2; a possible D gene is TRBD1 (5 bases). Between the trimmed V and J ends, which lost 2 bases and 4 bases, there was a span of 5 bases. Germline values: CDR1 SNHLY, CDR2 FYNNEI. This CDR3 is built from 12 residues. The CDR3 here is CASSEQGTEAFF. CDR3 nucleotides: TGTGCCAGCAGTGAACAGGGCACTGAAGCTTTCTTT.

This chain joins TRBV6-5 and TRBJ2-6; TRBD2 might be the D (5 bases). Germline V gene sequence: CDR1 MNHEY, CDR2 SVGAGI. This CDR3 is 15 amino acids long. Trimming removed 7 bases from V and 3 bases from J, with 13 bases in between. CDR3 DNA: TGTGCCAGCAATAAACGGGGTGGTGGGGCCAACGTCCTGACTTTC. Amino acid sequence: CASNKRGGGANVLTF.

This clone was found once. The chain combines TRBV10-3 with TRBJ1-5; D perhaps matches TRBD1 (5 bases). Trimming shortened V by 2 bases and J by 7 bases, and 15 bases separated the two germline ends. This CDR3 is 15 amino acids long. Looked up from germline, CDR1 is ENHRY and CDR2 is SYGVKD. The CDR3 loop reads CAISEERDLSQPQHF. Written as DNA, the CDR3 is TGTGCCATCAGTGAGGAAAGGGACCTCTCGCAGCCCCAGCATTTT.

The chain is built from TRBV5-1 and TRBJ1-4, with unresolved D. The CDR3 loop spans 12 amino acids. The germline gives CDR1 SGHRS, CDR2 YFSETQ. Trimming cost V 1 base and J 17 bases, with 15 bases left between them. The CDR3 region has the DNA TGCGCCAGCAGCTTGTTTAGGGAAGATGGCTTTTTT. Translated: CASSLFREDGFF.

DNA of the CDR3: TGTGCCAGCAGCTTCGGGCAGGCTGGCAATGAGCAGTTCTTC. Residues: CASSFGQAGNEQFF. V gene TRBV5-4 combines with J gene TRBJ2-1; D remains unclear. Germline V gene sequence: CDR1 SGHNT, CDR2 YYREEE (reference sequence). Trimming took off 2 bases at V and 6 bases at J, with 12 bases between the two ends. The CDR3 is 14 amino acids. Based on the CDR3 plus reference TRBV5-4 and TRBJ2-1, the full variable domain is ETGVTQSPTHLIKTRGQQVTLRCSSQSGHNTVSWYQQALGQGPQFIFQYYREEENGRGNFPPRFSGLQFPNYSSELNVNALELDDSALYLCASSFGQAGNEQFFGPGTRLTVL.

The chain has TRBV14 and TRBJ2-5; the D call may be TRBD1 or TRBD2 (5 bases each). CDR1 and CDR2 (germline): SGHDN, FVKESK. The CDR3 has 12 residues. V lost 1 base, J lost 5 bases, and 5 bases lay in between. This chain's CDR3 is CASSQGGETQYF. In nucleotides, the CDR3 is TGTGCCAGCAGCCAAGGGGGGGAGACCCAGTACTTC.

The V gene is TRBV27, the J gene TRBJ1-1; D not certain. CDR1 and CDR2 from the germline V gene are MNHEY and SMNVEV (reference sequence). V lost 11 bases, J lost 1 base, and 8 bases lay in between. The CDR3 runs to 11 residues. The CDR3 coding sequence is TGTGCCTCAAAAGAGAACACTGAAGCTTTCTTT. This sequence encodes CASKENTEAFF.

The rearrangement links TRBV29-1 to TRBJ2-5; D ambiguous. Trimming shortened V by 5 bases and J by 5 bases, and 9 bases separated the two germline ends. The germline V gene encodes CDR1 SQVTM and CDR2 ANQGSEA. This CDR3 is built from 11 residues. CDR3 loop: CSVTNPETQYF. The CDR3 nucleotides are TGCAGCGTTACAAACCCGGAGACCCAGTACTTC.

In its sample, this clone was seen a few times. The rearrangement uses TRBV6-5 and TRBJ1-2; 8 bases align to TRBD1. The CDR3 totals 14 residues. Per germline, CDR1 MNHEY and CDR2 SVGAGI. With V trimmed by 2 bases and J by 8 bases, 7 bases remained unmatched. CDR3 nucleotide sequence: TGTGCCAGCAGTTACGCCAGGGGGCCCGCGGGCTACACCTTC. Translated, it gives CASSYARGPAGYTF.

There are a few counts of this clone. The chain recombines TRBV6-1 with TRBJ2-3, with 7 bases that match TRBD2. Germline V gives CDR1 MNHNS, CDR2 SASEGT. The CDR3 is 14 residues long. The J segment lost 3 bases and the V segment lost 10 bases, leaving 10 bases of the junction unmatched. CDR3 DNA sequence: TGTGCCACAATGACTAGCTTTGGGACAGATACGCAGTATTTT. Protein sequence: CATMTSFGTDTQYF.

The V and J genes are TRBV4-1 and TRBJ2-1, with 12 bases lining up with TRBD2. CDR1 is MGHRA, CDR2 YSYEKL, per germline. This CDR3 is built from 15 residues. V dropped 0 bases and J dropped 9; count of bases not matched to a gene: 3. The CDR3 bases are TGCGCCAGCAGCCAAGAAGGACTAGCGGGGTCTGAGCAGTTCTTC. It translates to CASSQEGLAGSEQFF.